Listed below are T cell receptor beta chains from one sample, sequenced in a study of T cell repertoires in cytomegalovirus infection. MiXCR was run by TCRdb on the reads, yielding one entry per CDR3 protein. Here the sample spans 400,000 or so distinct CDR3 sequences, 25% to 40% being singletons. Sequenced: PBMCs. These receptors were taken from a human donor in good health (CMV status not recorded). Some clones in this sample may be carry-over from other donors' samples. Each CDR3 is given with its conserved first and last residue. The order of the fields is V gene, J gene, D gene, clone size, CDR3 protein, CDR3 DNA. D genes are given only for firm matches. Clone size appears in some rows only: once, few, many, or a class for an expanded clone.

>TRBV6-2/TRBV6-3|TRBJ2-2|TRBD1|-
CASSYRQGGELFF
TGTGCCAGCAGTTACAGACAGGGAGGGGAGCTGTTTTTT
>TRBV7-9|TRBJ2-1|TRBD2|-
CASSAQIAGHSALSYNEQFF
TGTGCCAGCAGCGCTCAAATAGCGGGGCACTCCGCTTTAAGCTACAATGAGCAGTTCTTC
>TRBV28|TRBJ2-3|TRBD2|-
CASSDEGRLAPPYF
TGTGCCAGCAGCGACGAGGGCCGACTAGCACCCCCGTATTTT
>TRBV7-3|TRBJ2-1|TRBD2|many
CASSSRGGRDNEQFF
TGTGCCAGCAGCTCCCGGGGGGGGCGGGACAATGAGCAGTTCTTC
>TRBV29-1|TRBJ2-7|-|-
CSVVTPDGQYF
TGCAGCGTAGTTACACCGGACGGGCAGTACTTC
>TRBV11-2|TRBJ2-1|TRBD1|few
CASSLDEYQDRGQSF
TGTGCCAGCAGCTTAGACGAATACCAGGACAGGGGGCAAAGTTTC
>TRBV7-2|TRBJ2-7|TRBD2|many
CASSHRLAGDLSYEQYF
TGTGCCAGCAGCCATCGGCTAGCGGGGGACCTCTCCTACGAGCAGTACTTC
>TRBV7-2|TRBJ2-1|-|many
CASSAHNEQFF
TGTGCCAGCAGCGCCCACAATGAGCAGTTCTTC
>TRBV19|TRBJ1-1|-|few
CASSIVGSGSGTEAFF
-
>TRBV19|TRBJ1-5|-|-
CASMGNNQPQHF
TGTGCCAGTATGGGGAACAATCAGCCCCAGCATTTT
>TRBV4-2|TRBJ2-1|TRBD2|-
CASSHPSGGSGNEQFF
TGTGCCAGCAGCCACCCAAGCGGGGGCTCGGGCAATGAGCAGTTCTTC
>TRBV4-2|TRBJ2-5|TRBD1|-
CASSQTRDRQETQYF
TGTGCCAGCAGCCAAACCCGGGACAGACAAGAGACCCAGTACTTC
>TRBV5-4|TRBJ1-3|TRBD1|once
CDSSLGQGRNTIYF
TGTGACAGCAGCTTGGGACAGGGACGAAACACCATATATTTT
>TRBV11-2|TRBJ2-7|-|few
CASTNQLQGTYEQYF
TGTGCCAGCACCAACCAATTACAGGGAACCTACGAGCAGTACTTC
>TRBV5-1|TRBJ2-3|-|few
CASSLAQTSTDTQYF
TGCGCCAGCAGCTTGGCCCAGACTAGCACAGATACGCAGTATTTT
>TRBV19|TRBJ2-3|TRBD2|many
CASRSTSGGKDTQYF
TGTGCCAGTAGGTCTACTAGCGGAGGGAAAGATACGCAGTATTTT
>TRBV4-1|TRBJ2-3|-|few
CASSQGFGPADTQYF
TGCGCCAGCAGCCAAGGGTTCGGGCCGGCAGATACGCAGTATTTT
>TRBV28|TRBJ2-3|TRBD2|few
CASSSGGLAGGPFTDTQYF
TGTGCCAGCAGTTCTGGGGGACTAGCGGGGGGCCCTTTCACAGATACGCAGTATTTT
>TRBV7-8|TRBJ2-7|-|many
CASSLGGSAGLRPYEQYF
TGTGCCAGCAGCTTAGGGGGTTCCGCGGGACTCCGACCCTACGAGCAGTACTTC
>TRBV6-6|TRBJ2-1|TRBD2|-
CASSLPGGSYNEQFF
TGTGCCAGCAGTCTCCCCGGGGGGTCCTACAATGAGCAGTTCTTC
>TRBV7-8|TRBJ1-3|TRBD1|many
CASSSGQGTGNTIYF
TGTGCCAGCAGCTCCGGACAGGGAACAGGAAACACCATATATTTT
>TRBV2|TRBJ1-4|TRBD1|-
CATNRGPNEKLFF
TGTGCCACAAACAGGGGACCTAATGAAAAACTGTTTTTT
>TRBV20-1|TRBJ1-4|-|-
CSARDSLYDEKLFF
TGCAGTGCTAGGGACAGCCTTTATGATGAAAAACTGTTTTTT
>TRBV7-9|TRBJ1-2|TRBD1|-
CASSAAGQGHNYGYTF
TGTGCCAGCAGCGCCGCCGGACAGGGGCATAACTATGGCTACACCTTC
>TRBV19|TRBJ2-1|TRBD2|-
CASSIAGTSGGWNEQFF
TGTGCCAGTAGTATAGCTGGGACTAGCGGGGGGTGGAATGAGCAGTTCTTC